A single sample is the source of the 2 T cell receptor beta chains below, sequenced in a study of blood T cell repertoires in COVID-19. Assay used: immunoSEQ multiplex PCR; TCRdb lists only in-frame clones, some missing. The data show more than 200,000 clones, approximately 90% seen once. Sequencing was done on a sample of PBMCs or T cells enriched from blood (not recorded which). The receptor source for this set is a woman in her thirties who had recovered from COVID-19.

This chain joins TRBV19 and TRBJ1-2; 8 bases fit TRBD1. This CDR3 contains 13 residues. CDR1 and CDR2 from the germline V gene are LNHDA and SQIVND (reference sequence). The V gene end was trimmed by 8 bases and the J gene end by 3 bases; junction bases not matched to a gene: 5. The CDR3 region is CASRLDRDYGYTF. In nucleotides, the CDR3 is TGTGCCAGTCGCCTGGACAGGGACTATGGCTACACCTTC. Supplemented by reference TRBV19 and TRBJ1-2, the full variable domain reads DGGITQSPKYLFRKEGQNVTLSCEQNLNHDAMYWYRQDPGQGLRLIYYSQIVNDFQKGDIAEGYSVSREKKESFPLTVTSAQKNPTAFYLCASRLDRDYGYTFGSGTRLTVV.

This sequence joins TRBV27 and TRBJ2-3; 7 nucleotides agree with TRBD2. Per germline, CDR1 MNHEY and CDR2 SMNVEV (reference sequence). The trim removed 2 bases at V and 1 base at J, leaving 6 bases unmatched. This CDR3 has 16 residues. The CDR3 coding sequence is TGTGCCAGCAGTTTAGTGGCGGGAGTAGGCACAGATACGCAGTATTTT. The encoded protein is CASSLVAGVGTDTQYF.